This record covers a single T cell receptor (beta chain). The repertoire was sequenced with immunoSEQ multiplex PCR; TCRdb's copy has only in-frame clones and lacks some. The sample holds 150,000 to 200,000 clones; over 80% are singletons and the top ten take about an eighth. The entry originates in a study of blood T cell repertoires in COVID-19. Study-level background: Sources were T cells, B-cell-depleted T cells, or PBMCs; the material itself was cDNA or gDNA.

The CDR3 consists of 19 residues. Per the germline V gene, CDR1 is MDHEN and CDR2 is SYDVKM. With V trimmed by 6 bases and J by 7 bases, 22 bases remained unmatched. The sequenced sample was PBMCs or T cells enriched from blood (not recorded which). The chain uses TRBV28 and TRBJ2-1; 9 positions agree with TRBD2. This TCR was sampled from a woman in her sixties who had recovered from COVID-19. In nucleotides, the CDR3 is TGTGCCAGCAGGCCACAGATAGGGACTAGCAGATTAAGGGTGAATGAGCAGTTCTTC. Translated: CASRPQIGTSRLRVNEQFF.